The rows below give T cell receptor beta chains drawn from one sample of a study of OX40 agonist ivuxolimab in advanced cancers. TCRdb's copy holds only in-frame clones and misses some; the assay was immunoSEQ multiplex PCR. This sample has more than 9,500 clones, with about 86% found just once. The specimen comprised CD4+ or CD8+ T cells sorted from blood, sampled in a trial of the OX40 agonist ivuxolimab. Receptors originate from an adult with an advanced solid tumor such as melanoma, head and neck, liver or kidney cancer. CDR3s include the opening cysteine and the closing phenylalanine or tryptophan. The order of the fields is J gene, V gene, CDR3 protein.

J gene: TRBJ2-4; V gene: TRBV9; CDR3 protein: CASSPGHSKNIQYF
J gene: TRBJ2-3; V gene: TRBV28; CDR3 protein: CASSLGVAGPHTDTQYF
J gene: TRBJ1-1; V gene: TRBV6-1; CDR3 protein: CASSAGRGLVTEAFF
J gene: TRBJ2-1; V gene: TRBV7-8; CDR3 protein: CASSLFVGNNEQFF
J gene: TRBJ2-1; V gene: TRBV6-5; CDR3 protein: CASSVDSYNEQFF
J gene: TRBJ2-1; V gene: TRBV4-3; CDR3 protein: CASSEQWTGGLNEQFF
J gene: TRBJ2-3; V gene: TRBV19; CDR3 protein: CASSVLGGAILPADTQYF
J gene: TRBJ1-4; V gene: TRBV11-2; CDR3 protein: CASSLAPLWGAPNEKLFF
J gene: TRBJ2-3; V gene: TRBV13; CDR3 protein: CASSSRTSGGDTQYF
J gene: TRBJ1-4; V gene: TRBV6-6; CDR3 protein: CASSPGQEEEKLFF
J gene: TRBJ2-3; V gene: TRBV5-1; CDR3 protein: CASSPGQSSTDTQYF
J gene: TRBJ1-1; V gene: TRBV11-2; CDR3 protein: CASSYQLNTEAFF
J gene: TRBJ2-3; V gene: TRBV29-1; CDR3 protein: CSVGGHGTDTQYF
J gene: TRBJ2-7; V gene: TRBV27; CDR3 protein: CASSLGQGAYEQYF
J gene: TRBJ2-4; V gene: TRBV9; CDR3 protein: CASSFAAGTGDLQYF
J gene: TRBJ2-3; V gene: TRBV27; CDR3 protein: CASSLLRGDVHTQYF
J gene: TRBJ2-5; V gene: TRBV9; CDR3 protein: CASSPSGGTKQETQYF
J gene: TRBJ1-4; V gene: TRBV4-1; CDR3 protein: CASSNRGAEKLFF
J gene: -; V gene: TRBV7-2; CDR3 protein: CASSLGPSGASYEQYF
J gene: TRBJ2-7; V gene: TRBV7-7; CDR3 protein: CASSPDRSSYEQYF
J gene: TRBJ2-7; V gene: TRBV11-1; CDR3 protein: CASSRWRTGTQASYEQYF
J gene: TRBJ2-4; V gene: TRBV9; CDR3 protein: CASSGKEDIQYF
J gene: TRBJ2-7; V gene: TRBV13; CDR3 protein: CASSLGGSGGTYEQYF
J gene: TRBJ2-1; V gene: TRBV2; CDR3 protein: CASRRGGSSYNEQFF
J gene: TRBJ1-2; V gene: TRBV9; CDR3 protein: CASSVATGLSGYTF
J gene: TRBJ1-4; V gene: TRBV30; CDR3 protein: CAWSYTTGLNEKLFF
J gene: TRBJ2-3; V gene: TRBV30; CDR3 protein: CAWSVSGKSTDTQYF
J gene: TRBJ1-2; V gene: TRBV27; CDR3 protein: CASSLSPSSGSGYTF
J gene: TRBJ2-1; V gene: TRBV13; CDR3 protein: CATRRGQGAIEQFF
J gene: TRBJ2-2; V gene: TRBV4-3; CDR3 protein: CASSQGSLGGVHTGELFF
J gene: TRBJ2-5; V gene: TRBV7-2; CDR3 protein: CASSLSSREETQYF